This T cell receptor (beta chain) came from a study of T cells expressing NK-cell markers (dated by TCRdb to the early 2020s). The study in broad terms: TCR beta-chain repertoires were profiled in sorted CD3+CD56+NKG2C+, CD3+CD56+NKG2C- and CD3+CD56-NKG2C+ T-cell subsets from several donors. Among the eight sequenced donors, only one was HCMV-seronegative, while the other seven were HCMV-seropositive. The eight sequenced donors were randomly selected healthy volunteers, three men and five women. Sequencing of the libraries produced 2 x 150 bp reads on Illumina HiSeq 2000/2500, MiSeq or NextSeq. General study outcomes and caveats: Whether the expanded NKG2C-expressing T cell clones were specific for HCMV antigens remained unclear. In several donors, the dominant CD3+CD56+NKG2C+ clonotypes were found to rank among the top 10 CD8+ clonotypes and to make up 1.0-7.0% of CD8+ T cells. Those dominant clonotypes were again the most abundant among CD3+CD56-NKG2C+ cells in a handful of donors, at about 28.3-65%.

To determine HCMV serostatus, a commercial ELISA kit was used to detect HCMV-specific IgG in serum. Ficoll density gradient centrifugation was used to isolate peripheral blood mononuclear cells from blood. Sequencing was performed on an Illumina HiSeq 2000. The TCR beta cDNA libraries were made using 5'RACE template switching, a step that added both a universal primer site and unique molecular identifiers. cDNA synthesis was primed from the TCR beta constant segment and was followed by two successive PCR amplification steps. The paper's data handling went like this. MIGEC handled demultiplexing of the reads and grouping by UMI, while MiTCR was used to assemble and quantify clonotypes. To exclude erroneous sequences, any TCR cDNA sequence not supported by at least two reads was discarded. The tcR package was used for downstream repertoire analysis, with clonotypes matched between fractions based on CDR3 nucleotide sequence plus V segment. VDJmatch was used to annotate antigen specificity against VDJdb, with one amino acid substitution in CDR3 allowed. TCRdb reprocessed the reads, and each CDR3 protein sequence is entered once, without DNA. What appears here as the V and J calls and clone size reflects TCRdb's work, not the paper's. The sample's clone listing holds over 100,000 distinct CDR3 sequences. The top ten constitute less than 20% of the sample.

The CDR3 goes from the cysteine to the phenylalanine over 13 residues. There is no recorded DNA. Sequences SGDLS (CDR1) and YYNGEE (CDR2) are obtained from the germline V gene. Details on this clonotype: The antigen this receptor binds is unknown.

The chain couples TRBV9 to TRBJ2-2. The source of this sequence is a woman aged 18 to 75 in good health. The sequenced sample was blood T cells: a sorted CD56 or NKG2C T cell subset, CD4+ or CD8+ T cells, or bulk PBMC T cells (not recorded which). The CDR3 here reads CASSVGGTGELFF. Reference TRBV9 and TRBJ2-2 genes cover what lies past the CDR3, so the full variable domain is DSGVTQTPKHLITATGQRVTLRCSPRSGDLSVYWYQQSLDQGLQFLIQYYNGEERAKGNILERFSAQQFPDLHSELNLSSLELGDSALYFCASSVGGTGELFFGEGSRLTVL.